This T cell receptor (beta chain) was identified in a study of blood T cell repertoires in COVID-19. CDR3 size: 16 residues. V was cut by 5 bases and J by 8 bases, with 21 bases left in between. Germline V gene data show CDR1 as SEHNR and CDR2 as FQNEAQ (reference sequence). TCRdb's copy holds only in-frame clones and misses some; the assay was immunoSEQ multiplex PCR. The table has approximately 280,000 clones, roughly 85% seen once. Sequencing was done on a sample of peripheral blood. V and J are TRBV7-9 and TRBJ1-4, with a possible D match to TRBD1 (6 bases). This sequence originates from a man aged 45 to 65 with active or convalescent COVID-19. The CDR3 spells CASSPLAGTIMEKLFF. The CDR3 bases are TGTGCCAGCAGCCCACTGGCCGGGACAATCATGGAAAAACTGTTTTTT.